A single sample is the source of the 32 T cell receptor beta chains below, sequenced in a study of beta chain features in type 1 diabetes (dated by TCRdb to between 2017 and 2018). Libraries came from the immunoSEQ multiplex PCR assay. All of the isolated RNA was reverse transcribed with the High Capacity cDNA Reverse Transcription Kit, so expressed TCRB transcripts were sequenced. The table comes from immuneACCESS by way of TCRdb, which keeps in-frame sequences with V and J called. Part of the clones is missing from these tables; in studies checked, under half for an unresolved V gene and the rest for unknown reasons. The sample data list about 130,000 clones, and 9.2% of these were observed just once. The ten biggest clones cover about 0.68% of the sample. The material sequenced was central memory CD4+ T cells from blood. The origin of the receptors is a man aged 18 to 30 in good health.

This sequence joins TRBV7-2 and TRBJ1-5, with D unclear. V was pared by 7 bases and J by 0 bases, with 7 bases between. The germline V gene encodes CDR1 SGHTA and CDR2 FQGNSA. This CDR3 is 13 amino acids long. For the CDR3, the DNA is TGTGCCAGCACACCCTATAGCAATCAGCCCCAGCATTTT. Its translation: CASTPYSNQPQHF.

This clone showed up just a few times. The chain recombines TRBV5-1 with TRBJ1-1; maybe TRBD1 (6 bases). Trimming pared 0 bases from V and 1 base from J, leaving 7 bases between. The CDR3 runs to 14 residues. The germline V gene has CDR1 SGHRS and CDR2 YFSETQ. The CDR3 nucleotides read TGCGCCAGCAGCTTGGCACAGGGGAACACTGAAGCTTTCTTT. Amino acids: CASSLAQGNTEAFF.

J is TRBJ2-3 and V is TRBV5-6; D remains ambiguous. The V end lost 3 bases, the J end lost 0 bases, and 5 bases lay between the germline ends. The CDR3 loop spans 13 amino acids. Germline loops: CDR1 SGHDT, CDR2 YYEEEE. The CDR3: CASSSLSTDTQYF. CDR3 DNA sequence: TGTGCCAGCAGCTCGTTAAGCACAGATACGCAGTATTTT.

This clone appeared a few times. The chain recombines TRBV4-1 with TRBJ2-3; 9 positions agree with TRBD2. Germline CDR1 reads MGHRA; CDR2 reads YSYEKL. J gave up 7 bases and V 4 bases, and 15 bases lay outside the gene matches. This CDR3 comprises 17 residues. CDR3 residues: CASSLGRGERGVYTQYF. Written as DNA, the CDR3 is TGCGCCAGCAGCCTCGGTCGAGGCGAGCGGGGGGTTTATACGCAGTATTTT.

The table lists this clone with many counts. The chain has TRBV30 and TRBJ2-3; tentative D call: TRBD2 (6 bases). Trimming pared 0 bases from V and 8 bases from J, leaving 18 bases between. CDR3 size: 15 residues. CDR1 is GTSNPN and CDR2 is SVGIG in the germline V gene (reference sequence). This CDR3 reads CAWSVPIAGRGTQYF. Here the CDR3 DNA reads TGTGCCTGGAGTGTACCTATAGCAGGGCGGGGTACGCAGTATTTT.

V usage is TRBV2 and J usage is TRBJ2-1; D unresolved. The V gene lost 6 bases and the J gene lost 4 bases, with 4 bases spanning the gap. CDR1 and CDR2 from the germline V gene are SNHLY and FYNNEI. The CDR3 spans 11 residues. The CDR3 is CASRSYNEQFF. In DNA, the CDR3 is TGTGCCAGCAGGTCGTACAATGAGCAGTTCTTC.

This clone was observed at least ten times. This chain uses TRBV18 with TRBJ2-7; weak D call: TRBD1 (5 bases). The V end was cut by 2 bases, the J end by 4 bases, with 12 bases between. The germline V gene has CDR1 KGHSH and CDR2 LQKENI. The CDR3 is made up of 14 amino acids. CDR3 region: CASSPSGIGYEQYF. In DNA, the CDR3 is TGTGCCAGCTCACCATCAGGGATAGGTTACGAGCAGTACTTC.

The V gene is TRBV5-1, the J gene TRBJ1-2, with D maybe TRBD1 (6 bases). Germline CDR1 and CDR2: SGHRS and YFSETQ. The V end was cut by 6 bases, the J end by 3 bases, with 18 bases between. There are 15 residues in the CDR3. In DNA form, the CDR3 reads TGCGCCAGCAAACCCCAGGGGTCGGTCGACTATGGCTACACCTTC. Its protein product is CASKPQGSVDYGYTF.

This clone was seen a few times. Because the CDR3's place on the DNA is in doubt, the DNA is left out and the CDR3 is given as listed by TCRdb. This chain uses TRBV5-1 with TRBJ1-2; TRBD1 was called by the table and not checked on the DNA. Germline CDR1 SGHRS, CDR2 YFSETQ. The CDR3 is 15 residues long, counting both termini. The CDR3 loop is CASSVGTGASSTDTF.

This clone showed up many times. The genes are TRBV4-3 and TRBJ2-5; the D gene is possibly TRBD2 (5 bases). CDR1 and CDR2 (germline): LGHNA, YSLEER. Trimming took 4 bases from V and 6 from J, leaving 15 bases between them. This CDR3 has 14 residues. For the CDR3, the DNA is TGCGCCAGCAGCCCCGGGGTAGCGTTGCAGACCCAGTACTTC. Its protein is CASSPGVALQTQYF.

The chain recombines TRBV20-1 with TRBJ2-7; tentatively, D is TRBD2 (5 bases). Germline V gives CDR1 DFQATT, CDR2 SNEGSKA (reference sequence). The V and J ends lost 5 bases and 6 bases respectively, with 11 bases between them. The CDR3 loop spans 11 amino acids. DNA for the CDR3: TGCAGTGCTGAGGGCAGAGGCGAGCAGTACTTC. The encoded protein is CSAEGRGEQYF.

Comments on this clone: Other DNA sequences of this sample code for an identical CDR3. CDR3 region: CASSLGLEFYEQYF. The CDR3 bases are TGTGCCAGCAGCTTGGGACTAGAGTTCTACGAGCAGTACTTC. The rearrangement joins TRBV5-6 to TRBJ2-7; a possible D gene is TRBD2 (6 bases). Germline V lookup: CDR1 SGHDT, CDR2 YYEEEE. The CDR3 length is 14 residues. Between the trimmed V and J ends, which lost 0 bases and 3 bases, there was a span of 10 bases.

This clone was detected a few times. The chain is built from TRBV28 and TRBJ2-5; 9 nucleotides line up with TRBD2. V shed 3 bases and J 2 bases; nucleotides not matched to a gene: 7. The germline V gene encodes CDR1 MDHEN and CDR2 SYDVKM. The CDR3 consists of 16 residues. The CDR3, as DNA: TGTGCCAGCAGTTTCATTAGCGGGGGCCAACAAGAGACCCAGTACTTC. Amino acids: CASSFISGGQQETQYF.

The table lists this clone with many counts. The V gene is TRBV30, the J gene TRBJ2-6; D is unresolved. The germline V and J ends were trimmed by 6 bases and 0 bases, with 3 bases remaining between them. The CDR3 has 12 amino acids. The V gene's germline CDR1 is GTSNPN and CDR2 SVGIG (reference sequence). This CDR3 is CACSSGANVLTF. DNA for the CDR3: TGTGCCTGCAGCTCTGGGGCCAACGTCCTGACTTTC. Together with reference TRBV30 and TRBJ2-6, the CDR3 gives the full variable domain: SQTIHQWPATLVQPVGSPLSLECTVEGTSNPNLYWYRQAAGRGLQLLFYSVGIGQISSEVPQNLSASRPQDRQFILSSKKLLLSDSGFYLCACSSGANVLTFGAGSRLTVL.

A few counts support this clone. The CDR3 sequence is CASSYSGGGTYEQYF. Written as DNA, the CDR3 is TGTGCCAGCAGTTACTCTGGCGGGGGGACCTACGAGCAGTACTTC. The V gene is TRBV6-5, the J gene TRBJ2-7, with TRBD2 identical over 8 bases. After removal of 0 bases from V and 2 bases from J, the junction contained 3 bases not matched to a gene. CDR1 and CDR2 (germline): MNHEY, SVGAGI. This CDR3 is built from 15 residues.

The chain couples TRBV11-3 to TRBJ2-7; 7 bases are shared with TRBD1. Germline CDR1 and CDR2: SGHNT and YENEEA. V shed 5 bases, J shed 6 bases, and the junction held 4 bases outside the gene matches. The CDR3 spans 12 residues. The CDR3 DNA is TGTGCCAGCAGCCCTTACAGGGGCGAGCAGTACTTC. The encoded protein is CASSPYRGEQYF. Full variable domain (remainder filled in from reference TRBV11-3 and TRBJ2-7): EAGVVQSPRYKIIEKKQPVAFWCNPISGHNTLYWYLQNLGQGPELLIRYENEEAVDDSQLPKDRFSAERLKGVDSTLKIQPAELGDSAVYLCASSPYRGEQYFGPGTRLTVT.

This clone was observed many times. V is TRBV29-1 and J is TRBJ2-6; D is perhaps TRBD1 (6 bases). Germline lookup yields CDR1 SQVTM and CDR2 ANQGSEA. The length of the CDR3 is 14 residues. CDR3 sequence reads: CSAFQGSGANVLTF. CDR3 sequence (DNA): TGCAGTGCTTTCCAGGGGTCTGGGGCCAACGTCCTGACTTTC.

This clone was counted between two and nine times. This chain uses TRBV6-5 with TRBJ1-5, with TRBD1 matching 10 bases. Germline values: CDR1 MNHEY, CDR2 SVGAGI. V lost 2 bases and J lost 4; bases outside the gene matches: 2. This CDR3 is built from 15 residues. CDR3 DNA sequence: TGTGCCAGCAGTTACCAGGGACAGGGGAATCAGCCCCAGCATTTT. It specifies CASSYQGQGNQPQHF.

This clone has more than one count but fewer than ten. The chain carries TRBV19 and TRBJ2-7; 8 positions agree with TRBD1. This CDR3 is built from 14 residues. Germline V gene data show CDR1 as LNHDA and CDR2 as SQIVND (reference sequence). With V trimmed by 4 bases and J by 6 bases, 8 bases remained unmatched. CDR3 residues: CASSSPTGASEQYF. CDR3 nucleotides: TGTGCCAGTAGTAGTCCGACAGGGGCAAGCGAGCAGTACTTC.

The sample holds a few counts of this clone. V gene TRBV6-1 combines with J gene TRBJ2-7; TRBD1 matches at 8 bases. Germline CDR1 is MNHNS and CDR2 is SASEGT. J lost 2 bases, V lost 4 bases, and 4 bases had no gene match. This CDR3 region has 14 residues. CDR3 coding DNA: TGTGCCAGCAGTGCGTACAGGGGGACCTACGAGCAGTACTTC. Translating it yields CASSAYRGTYEQYF.

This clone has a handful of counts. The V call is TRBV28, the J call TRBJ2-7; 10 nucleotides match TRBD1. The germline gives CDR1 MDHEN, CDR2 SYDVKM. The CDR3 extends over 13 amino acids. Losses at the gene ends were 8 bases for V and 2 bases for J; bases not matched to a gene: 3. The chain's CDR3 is CASWGTGAYEQYF. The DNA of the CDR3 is TGTGCCAGCTGGGGGACAGGGGCCTACGAGCAGTACTTC.

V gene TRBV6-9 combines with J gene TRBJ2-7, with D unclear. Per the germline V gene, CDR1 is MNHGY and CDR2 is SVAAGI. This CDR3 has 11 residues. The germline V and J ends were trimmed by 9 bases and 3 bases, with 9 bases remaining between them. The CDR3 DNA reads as TGTGCCAGTGACTGGGTCTACGAGCAGTACTTC. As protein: CASDWVYEQYF.

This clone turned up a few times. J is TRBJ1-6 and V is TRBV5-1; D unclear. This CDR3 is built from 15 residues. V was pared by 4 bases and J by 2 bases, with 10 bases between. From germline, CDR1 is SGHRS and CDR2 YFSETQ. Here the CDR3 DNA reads TGCGCCAGCAGCCCCACGGGGACCTATAATTCACCCCTCCACTTT. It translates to CASSPTGTYNSPLHF. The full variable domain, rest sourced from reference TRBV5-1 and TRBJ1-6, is KAGVTQTPRYLIKTRGQQVTLSCSPISGHRSVSWYQQTPGQGLQFLFEYFSETQRNKGNFPGRFSGRQFSNSRSEMNVSTLELGDSALYLCASSPTGTYNSPLHFGNGTRLTVT.

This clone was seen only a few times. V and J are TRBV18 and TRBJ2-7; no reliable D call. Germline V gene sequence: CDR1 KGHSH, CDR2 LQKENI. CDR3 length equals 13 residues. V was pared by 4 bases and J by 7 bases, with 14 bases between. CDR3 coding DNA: TGTGCCAGCTCACGGGTCCAGGCGTCAGAGCAGTACTTC. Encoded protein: CASSRVQASEQYF.

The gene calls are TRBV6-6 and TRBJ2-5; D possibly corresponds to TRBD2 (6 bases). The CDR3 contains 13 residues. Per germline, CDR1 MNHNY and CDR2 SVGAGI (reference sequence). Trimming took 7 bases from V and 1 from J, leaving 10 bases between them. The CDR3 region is CASTREVQETQYF. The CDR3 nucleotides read TGTGCCAGCACTAGGGAGGTCCAAGAGACCCAGTACTTC.

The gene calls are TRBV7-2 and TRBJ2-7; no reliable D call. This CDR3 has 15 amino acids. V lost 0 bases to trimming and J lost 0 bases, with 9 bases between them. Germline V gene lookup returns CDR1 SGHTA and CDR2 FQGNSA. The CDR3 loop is CASSLARGSSYEQYF. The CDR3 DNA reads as TGTGCCAGCAGCTTAGCGCGAGGTAGCTCCTACGAGCAGTACTTC.

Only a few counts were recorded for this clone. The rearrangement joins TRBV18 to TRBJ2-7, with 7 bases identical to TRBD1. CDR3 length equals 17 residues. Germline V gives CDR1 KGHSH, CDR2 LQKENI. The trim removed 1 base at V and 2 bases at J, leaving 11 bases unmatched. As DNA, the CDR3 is TGTGCCAGCTCACCACTTGCCGGCCGGGACAGAACCTACGAGCAGTACTTC. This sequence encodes CASSPLAGRDRTYEQYF. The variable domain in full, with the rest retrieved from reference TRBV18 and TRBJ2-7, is NAGVMQNPRHLVRRRGQEARLRCSPMKGHSHVYWYRQLPEEGLKFMVYLQKENIIDESGMPKERFSAEFPKEGPSILRIQQVVRGDSAAYFCASSPLAGRDRTYEQYFGPGTRLTVT.

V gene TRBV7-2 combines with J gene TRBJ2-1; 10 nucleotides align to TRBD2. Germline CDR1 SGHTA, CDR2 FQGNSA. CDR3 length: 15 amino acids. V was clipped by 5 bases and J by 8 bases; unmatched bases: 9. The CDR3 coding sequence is TGTGCCAGCAGCCGAGCGGGGGGGCCTATCGATGAGCAGTTCTTC. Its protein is CASSRAGGPIDEQFF. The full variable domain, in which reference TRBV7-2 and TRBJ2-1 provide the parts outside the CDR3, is GAGVSQSPSNKVTEKGKDVELRCDPISGHTALYWYRQSLGQGLEFLIYFQGNSAPDKSGLPSDRFSAERTGGSVSTLTIQRTQQEDSAVYLCASSRAGGPIDEQFFGPGTRLTVL.

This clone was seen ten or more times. DNA of the CDR3: TGTGCCAGCAGTTTGAGTAGCGGGGTCAATGAGCAGTTCTTC. Its protein is CASSLSSGVNEQFF. The rearrangement joins TRBV28 to TRBJ2-1; 8 nucleotides line up with TRBD2. Germline values: CDR1 MDHEN, CDR2 SYDVKM. V lost 3 bases and J lost 6; bases outside the gene matches: 4. The CDR3 contains 14 residues.

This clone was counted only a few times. The CDR3 coding sequence is TGTGCCAGCGGCTCCGGGGGGCTCGGCAATGAGCAGTTCTTC. Translating gives CASGSGGLGNEQFF. This chain connects TRBV6-5 to TRBJ2-1, with a weak D call TRBD2 (7 bases). This CDR3 is 14 amino acids long. With 8 bases removed from V and 6 bases from J, the gap between germline ends came to 17 bases. In germline, CDR1 is MNHEY, CDR2 SVGAGI.

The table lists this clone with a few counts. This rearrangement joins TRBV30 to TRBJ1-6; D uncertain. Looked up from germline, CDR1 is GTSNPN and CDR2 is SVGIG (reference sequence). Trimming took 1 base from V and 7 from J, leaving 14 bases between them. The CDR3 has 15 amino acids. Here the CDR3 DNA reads TGTGCCTGGAGTGCCGTTGGAGGGTCGAATTCACCCCTCCACTTT. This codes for CAWSAVGGSNSPLHF.

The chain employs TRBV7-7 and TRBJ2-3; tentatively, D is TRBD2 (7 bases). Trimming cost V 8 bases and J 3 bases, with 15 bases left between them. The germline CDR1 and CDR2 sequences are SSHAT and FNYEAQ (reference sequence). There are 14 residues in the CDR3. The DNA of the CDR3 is TGTGCCAGCCCATGGGGGGGGGCAACAGATACGCAGTATTTT. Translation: CASPWGGATDTQYF.